A single TCR beta chain is shown here with its context. This specimen belongs to a study of identical twins. This CDR3 region has 15 residues. With V trimmed by 5 bases and J by 2 bases, 7 bases remained unmatched. In TCRdb, the 5' RACE reads were re-called with MiXCR into one record per CDR3 protein. The sample consists of 750,000 to 950,000 distinct CDR3 sequences, roughly an eighth of them appearing once. The same sample was also studied in work on yellow fever vaccine responses in identical twins.

Sequenced: PBMCs. The sequence derives from a woman aged 18-35 years in good health. This chain joins TRBV12-3 or TRBV12-4 and TRBJ2-5, with 8 bases that match TRBD2. CDR3 loop: CASSPPGRGQETQYF. CDR3 bases: TGTGCCAGCAGTCCCCCCGGGAGGGGACAAGAGACCCAGTACTTC.